The entry below gives a single T cell receptor (beta chain) sequence along with its context. Its matching antigen is unknown. These data originate in a study of post-analysis software for immune sequencing data. Study conclusions and caveats: A handful of TRBV segments were significantly more frequent in patients than in controls. TRBV5-6, TRBV5-1 and TRBV20-1 were among these segments.

In germline, CDR1 is DFQATT, CDR2 SNEGSKA (reference sequence). This CDR3 has 16 residues. TCR beta cDNA libraries included unique molecular identifiers. TCRdb analysed the PCR reads with MiXCR anew, one entry per CDR3 protein. Of 400,000 to 500,000 distinct CDR3 sequences listed, less than 40% are singletons. The clonotype was recovered from a girl aged 2-10 years with multiple sclerosis. This rearrangement joins TRBV20-1 to TRBJ2-1, with 9 bases identical to TRBD2. The J call could be wrong; TRBJ2-7 is a better fit for the DNA end. Sequenced input: blood. CDR3: CSARLSGGTSYNEQYF. In DNA form, the CDR3 reads TGCAGTGCTAGGCTAAGCGGGGGGACTTCCTACAATGAGCAGTACTTC.